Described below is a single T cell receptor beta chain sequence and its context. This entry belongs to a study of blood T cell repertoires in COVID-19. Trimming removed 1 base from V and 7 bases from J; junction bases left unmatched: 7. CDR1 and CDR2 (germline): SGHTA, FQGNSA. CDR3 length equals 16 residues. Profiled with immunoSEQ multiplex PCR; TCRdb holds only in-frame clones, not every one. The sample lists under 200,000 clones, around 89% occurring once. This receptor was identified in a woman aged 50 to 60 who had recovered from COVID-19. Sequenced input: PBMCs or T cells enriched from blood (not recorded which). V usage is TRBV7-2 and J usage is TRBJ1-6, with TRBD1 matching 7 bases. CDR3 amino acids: CASSLEGGRGNSPLHF. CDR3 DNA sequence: TGTGCCAGCAGCTTAGAAGGGGGCCGTGGGAATTCACCCCTCCACTTT.